This is a list of T cell receptor beta chains from one sample in a study of blood T cell repertoires in COVID-19. Using immunoSEQ multiplex PCR, the repertoire was profiled, and TCRdb retains in-frame clones only, with some absent. The sample carries 100,000 to 150,000 clones, around four fifths recorded once. Specimen: peripheral blood. These receptors originate from a human donor in a cohort sampled during active COVID-19. Each CDR3 is given with its conserved first and last residue. The D gene is left open where the match is weak. A row's size may be missing; if present it is once, few, many or a size class.

d_gene,j_gene,abundance,v_gene,CDR3nt,CDR3aa
TRBD2,TRBJ2-1,-,TRBV27,TGTGCCAGCAGTTTAGGGACTAGCGGGAAAAATTACAATGAGCAGTTCTTC,CASSLGTSGKNYNEQFF
TRBD2,TRBJ2-2,-,TRBV7-2,TGTGCCAGCAGCTTAGGACTAGCTGCGAACACCGGGGAGCTGTTTTTT,CASSLGLAANTGELFF
TRBD2,TRBJ2-5,-,TRBV3-1/TRBV3-2,TGTGCCAGCAGCCAAGTACGACGAGGCGGGGGGAAAGAGACCCAGTACTTC,CASSQVRRGGGKETQYF
-,TRBJ2-7,-,TRBV3-1/TRBV3-2,TGTGCCAGCAGCCAAGATATGGGGCGGTACGAGCAGTACTTC,CASSQDMGRYEQYF
-,TRBJ1-1,once,TRBV2,TGTGCCAGCAGCCAACAGGTAGATGGCACTGAAGCTTTCTTT,CASSQQVDGTEAFF
TRBD1,TRBJ2-7,-,TRBV3-1/TRBV3-2,TGTGCCAGCAGCCCGGACAGGGGGGGCGAGCAGTACTTC,CASSPDRGGEQYF
-,TRBJ1-5,-,TRBV19,TGTGCCAGTACCCACGGGGGGTCTATCAATCAGCCCCAGCATTTT,CASTHGGSINQPQHF
-,TRBJ1-3,-,TRBV7-8,TGTGCCAGCAGCTTATTAGCCAGGGCGAAATCTGGAAACACCATATATTTT,CASSLLARAKSGNTIYF
TRBD1,TRBJ1-1,-,TRBV7-2,TGTGCCAGCACCTTGGGACAGGCCGTGGCCGTGGTGGCTTTCTTT,CASTLGQAVAVVAFF
TRBD1,TRBJ2-7,-,TRBV28,TGTGCCAGCAGTAGGACAGGGGCCTTCTACGAGCAGTACTTC,CASSRTGAFYEQYF
-,TRBJ2-3,-,TRBV3-1/TRBV3-2,TGTGCCAGCAGCCAAGATCAAAATACGCAGTATTTT,CASSQDQNTQYF
-,TRBJ1-5,-,TRBV27,TGTGCCAGCAGGAACACAGGCCCCAATCAGCCCCAGCATTTT,CASRNTGPNQPQHF
TRBD2,TRBJ2-4,-,TRBV28,TGTGCCAGCAGTCCCGGACTAGCAATAGCCAAAAACATTCAGTACTTC,CASSPGLAIAKNIQYF
TRBD2,TRBJ2-2,-,TRBV18,TGTGCCAGCTCACCCGGGACTAGGAACACCGGGGAGCTGTTTTTT,CASSPGTRNTGELFF
TRBD2,TRBJ2-2,-,TRBV3-1/TRBV3-2,TGTGCCAGCAGTCTCGGGACTAGCGGTCGGACCGGGGAGCTGTTTTTT,CASSLGTSGRTGELFF
TRBD1,TRBJ1-1,-,TRBV25-1,TGTGCCAGCATCGGGACAGGGAACACTGAAGCTTTCTTT,CASIGTGNTEAFF
TRBD1,TRBJ2-2,-,TRBV5-4,TGTGCCAGCAGCTTGGGGCCAGGGGGCCCCACCGGGGAGCTGTTTTTT,CASSLGPGGPTGELFF
TRBD2,TRBJ2-3,-,TRBV5-4,TGTGCCAGCAGCTTACTTATAGCGGGAGGCGCAGATACGCAGTATTTT,CASSLLIAGGADTQYF
TRBD2,TRBJ2-1,-,TRBV3-1/TRBV3-2,TGTGCCAGCAGCCTTTCTGGGACTAGCGGGGGGGCTGGTGGGCAGTTCTTC,CASSLSGTSGGAGGQFF
-,TRBJ1-1,-,TRBV28,TGTGCCAGCAGTTTCGCAGAACGCACTGAAGCTTTCTTT,CASSFAERTEAFF
-,TRBJ1-1,-,TRBV3-1/TRBV3-2,TGTGCCAGCAGCCAAGAGCGAGGGACTGAAGCTTTCTTT,CASSQERGTEAFF
TRBD2,TRBJ2-5,-,TRBV6-5,TGTGCCAGCAGTTACTTCGCCAATGGGGGGGGAGAGACCCAGTACTTC,CASSYFANGGGETQYF
TRBD2,TRBJ2-1,-,TRBV5-1,TGCGCCAGTAACCCTAGGGCTAGCGGAAGCTCCTACAATGAGCAGTTCTTC,CASNPRASGSSYNEQFF
TRBD2,TRBJ2-1,once,TRBV11-3,TGTGCCAGCAGCTTATCGGCTAGCGGGAGCTATGAGCAGTTCTTC,CASSLSASGSYEQFF
-,TRBJ2-5,-,TRBV27,TGTGCCAGCAGTTTGCGGGTGGGAGAGACCCAGTACTTC,CASSLRVGETQYF
-,TRBJ2-6,once,TRBV7-3,TGTGCCAGCAGAGACCAAAGAGGAGGGGATGGGGCCAACGTCCTGACTTTC,CASRDQRGGDGANVLTF
-,TRBJ1-1,few,TRBV30,TGTGCCTCCCAAAGGGAAGGGGGCACTGAAGCTTTCTTT,CASQREGGTEAFF
TRBD2,TRBJ2-5,-,TRBV27,TGTGCCAGCAGTTTAGTAGCGGGAGGGCCGGGGGCAAAGACCCAGTACTTC,CASSLVAGGPGAKTQYF
-,TRBJ2-5,-,TRBV28,TGTGCCAGCAGTTGGAGGAGTAGTTTGGAGACCCAGTACTTC,CASSWRSSLETQYF
-,TRBJ2-3,-,TRBV5-1,TGCGCCAGCAGCTTGGCCGAGCAGGCTAGCACAGATACGCAGTATTTT,CASSLAEQASTDTQYF
TRBD1,TRBJ1-2,-,TRBV19,TGTGCCAGTGGAACCGGGACAGGGGGCTATGGCTACACCTTC,CASGTGTGGYGYTF
-,TRBJ1-5,-,TRBV7-9,TGTGCCAGCAGCTTAGCGACAGCGAATCAGCCCCAGCATTTT,CASSLATANQPQHF
TRBD1,TRBJ1-2,-,TRBV5-6,TGTGCCAGCAGCTTGTTTGGAACTACAGGGGGCGCTCACTATGGCTACACCTTC,CASSLFGTTGGAHYGYTF
-,TRBJ1-1,-,TRBV5-1,TGCGCCAGCAGCCCGCCGGGGGGCATCGTTAGTGCTTTCTTT,CASSPPGGIVSAFF
TRBD1,TRBJ2-7,few,TRBV14,TGTGCCAGCAGCCCCGGACAGGACGAGCAGTACTTC,CASSPGQDEQYF
-,TRBJ1-5,few,TRBV4-2,TGTGCCAGCAGCCCGATCATGGGATCAACAGGGTTGAAACAGCCCCAGCATTTT,CASSPIMGSTGLKQPQHF
-,TRBJ1-1,-,TRBV30,TGTGCCTGGAGAACGCAGGGAGGGGACACTGAAGCTTTCTTT,CAWRTQGGDTEAFF
-,TRBJ2-1,-,TRBV7-8,TGTGCCAGCAGCCCAGACAGGTGGCGACCTTACAATGAGCAGTTCTTC,CASSPDRWRPYNEQFF
TRBD1,TRBJ1-1,-,TRBV6-4,TGTGCCAGCAGCTTCGACAGGGACACTGAAGCTTTCTTT,CASSFDRDTEAFF
-,TRBJ2-4,-,TRBV19,TGTGCCAGTAGTATAGTTCAGGGCATTCAGTACTTC,CASSIVQGIQYF
TRBD1,TRBJ1-2,once,TRBV7-9,TGTGCCAGCAGCACCTCAGGGGGGCGGGATGGCTACACCTTC,CASSTSGGRDGYTF
TRBD1,TRBJ1-2,-,TRBV4-1,TGCGCCAGCAGCTTACAACGGGGACAGGGGGCGAACTATGGCTACACCTTC,CASSLQRGQGANYGYTF
TRBD1,TRBJ2-4,few,TRBV28,TGTGCCAGCAGTCCGGACAGGCTGATAGCCAAAAACATTCAGTACTTC,CASSPDRLIAKNIQYF
-,TRBJ1-1,-,TRBV4-1,TGCGCCAGCAGCCACGGACCCGGGAGGGCTGAAGCTTTCTTT,CASSHGPGRAEAFF
-,TRBJ2-2,-,TRBV7-8,TGTGCCAGCAGCTCCAGCAGACTGAACACCGGGGAGCTGTTTTTT,CASSSSRLNTGELFF
-,TRBJ2-5,-,TRBV27,TGTGCCAGCAGTTTGGAGTATCAAGAGACCCAGTACTTC,CASSLEYQETQYF
TRBD2,TRBJ2-5,-,TRBV19,TGTGCCAGTAGTATATCCCCTAGCGGGGGTCAAGAGACCCAGTACTTC,CASSISPSGGQETQYF
-,TRBJ2-5,-,TRBV6-2/TRBV6-3,TGTGCCAGCAGTTACAACAGGGGAGGCGAGACCCAGTACTTC,CASSYNRGGETQYF
-,TRBJ2-7,-,TRBV3-1/TRBV3-2,TGTGCCAGCAGCCAAGAACTAGCCCCCGGGGAGCAGTACTTC,CASSQELAPGEQYF
-,TRBJ2-3,-,TRBV11-2,TGTGCCAGCAGCTTAGTTACGGTGGAGGGGGATACGCAGTATTTT,CASSLVTVEGDTQYF
TRBD2,TRBJ2-7,-,TRBV4-3,TGCGCCAGCAGCCAAGATATCGATAGGCTAGCGGGCGACTTCTCCTACGAGCAGTACTTC,CASSQDIDRLAGDFSYEQYF
-,TRBJ1-5,-,TRBV15,TGTGCCACCAGCAGAGGTATTGCGGGCGATCAGCCCCAGCATTTT,CATSRGIAGDQPQHF
TRBD2,TRBJ2-7,few,TRBV3-1/TRBV3-2,TGTGCCAGCGGTAGCGGGGCCGCCTACGAGCAGTACTTC,CASGSGAAYEQYF
-,TRBJ1-2,-,TRBV7-8,TGTGCCAGCAGCTTAGCGTCGGAGTATGGCTACACCTTC,CASSLASEYGYTF